This TCR beta chain emerged from a study of shared clonotypes between healthy human individuals. The study's findings and limits: In contrast to clonotypes shared by all four donors, non-shared clonotypes had lower generation probabilities.

Original methodology: In the immunoSEQ data, sequences were junction-only and lacked quality scores, so filtering differed. Sequenced by immunoSEQ multiplex PCR; TCRdb stores in-frame clones only, minus some. The DNA was the basis for D and trimming; V, J and clone size are from that table. The table has about 2 million clones, approximately 95% seen once; the top ten hold 0.13%. With 5 bases removed from V and 0 bases from J, the gap between germline ends came to 5 bases. This CDR3 comprises 13 residues. Germline CDR1 MNHEY, CDR2 SVGAGI. As concerns this clone: The antigen is unknown.

The source of this sequence is a man between 18 and 29 years old in good health. The rearrangement links TRBV6-5 to TRBJ1-5; D gene unclear. Material for sequencing was naive CD4+ T cells sorted from blood. Described subset: CD45RA+ positively selected. Here the CDR3 reads CASSPASNQPQHF. CDR3 DNA sequence: TGTGCCAGCAGTCCAGCTAGCAATCAGCCCCAGCATTTT.